A selection of T cell receptor beta chains follows, all from one sample in a study of T-cell memory formation after mild COVID-19. TCRdb ran MiXCR on the 5' RACE reads and lists one entry per CDR3 protein. The sample holds approximately 580,000 distinct CDR3 sequences, approximately 20% seen once. Sequences were obtained from PBMCs or a T cell subset sorted from them (not recorded which). Every receptor here comes from an adult woman who had mild COVID-19 (a few samples of this study predate the infection). Cell type and time point are not known. CDR3s include the opening cysteine and the closing phenylalanine or tryptophan. The D gene is left open where the match is weak. Rows may omit the clone size; those that give it use once, few, many or a size class.

J gene | V gene | D gene | clone size | CDR3 protein | CDR3 DNA
TRBJ2-4 | TRBV2 | TRBD2 | NA | CASMETSGGGNIQYF | TGTGCCAGCATGGAGACTAGCGGGGGAGGAAACATTCAGTACTTC
TRBJ2-3 | TRBV29-1 | NA | NA | CGGAEGPTDTQYF | TGCGGAGGCGCGGAGGGTCCAACAGATACGCAGTATTTT
TRBJ1-1 | TRBV27 | TRBD1 | NA | CASSLGQGARMNTEAFF | TGTGCCAGCAGTTTGGGACAGGGGGCGAGGATGAACACTGAAGCTTTCTTT
TRBJ1-1 | TRBV12-3/TRBV12-4 | TRBD1 | few | CASSFRQGRLTEAFF | TGTGCCAGCAGTTTTCGACAGGGCCGTCTCACTGAAGCTTTCTTT
TRBJ1-1 | TRBV2 | NA | NA | CASSEDGTLTEAFF | TGTGCCAGCAGTGAAGATGGGACACTGACTGAAGCTTTCTTT
TRBJ2-1 | TRBV12-3/TRBV12-4 | NA | few | CASSLGTLPLF | TGTGCCAGCAGTCTCGGGACACTACCCCTCTTC
TRBJ1-1 | TRBV7-3 | TRBD1 | NA | CASSHTGALNTEAFF | TGTGCCAGCAGCCACACAGGGGCCTTGAACACTGAAGCTTTCTTT
TRBJ2-5 | TRBV10-3 | TRBD2 | few | CAISESGLAGDETQYF | TGTGCCATCAGTGAGTCGGGACTAGCGGGTGACGAGACCCAGTACTTC
TRBJ2-7 | TRBV20-1 | TRBD1 | NA | CSANGQGDYEQYF | TGCAGTGCTAATGGACAGGGTGACTACGAGCAGTACTTC
TRBJ2-5 | TRBV4-1 | TRBD2 | once | CASSQFTSGSSETQYF | TGCGCCAGCAGCCAATTTACTAGCGGGAGTTCAGAGACCCAGTACTTC
TRBJ1-5 | TRBV4-3 | NA | NA | CASSQDTRHGRPQHF | TGCGCCAGCAGCCAAGATACTAGGCATGGTCGGCCCCAGCATTTT
TRBJ2-2 | TRBV7-3 | NA | few | CASSLIGSYTGELFF | TGTGCCAGCAGCTTAATTGGCAGCTACACCGGGGAGCTGTTTTTT
TRBJ2-2 | TRBV29-1 | NA | few | CSVEAGAANTGELFF | TGCAGCGTTGAGGCGGGGGCGGCGAACACCGGGGAGCTGTTTTTT
TRBJ2-7 | TRBV10-3 | NA | NA | CAISESKPYEQYF | TGTGCCATCAGTGAGTCCAAACCCTACGAGCAGTACTTC
TRBJ2-3 | TRBV5-1 | TRBD1 | few | CASSTRPTGVTDTQYF | TGCGCCAGCAGCACCCGACCGACAGGGGTCACAGATACGCAGTATTTT
TRBJ1-1 | TRBV18 | TRBD1 | few | CASSPPQGRNTEAFF | TGTGCCAGCTCACCGCCACAGGGGAGGAACACTGAAGCTTTCTTT
TRBJ2-5 | TRBV5-1 | NA | many | CASSRAPGGNEETQYF | TGCGCCAGCAGCCGCGCCCCAGGTGGTAACGAAGAGACCCAGTACTTC
TRBJ1-4 | TRBV11-2 | NA | NA | CASSLGIIGEKLFF | TGTGCCAGCAGCCTGGGGATCATTGGAGAAAAACTGTTTTTT
TRBJ2-7 | TRBV29-1 | TRBD2 | few | CSAKTSESYEQYF | TGCAGCGCTAAAACTAGCGAGTCCTACGAGCAGTACTTC
TRBJ2-7 | TRBV7-2 | TRBD2 | NA | CASSLGLAGGLEQYF | TGTGCCAGCAGCTTGGGACTAGCGGGAGGATTAGAGCAGTACTTC
TRBJ2-1 | TRBV25-1 | NA | many | CASSDRDGLGNEQFF | TGTGCCAGCAGTGATCGCGACGGTCTAGGGAATGAGCAGTTCTTC
TRBJ2-3 | TRBV9 | NA | few | CASSVFPSRRTLGGTDTQYF | TGTGCCAGCAGCGTATTTCCCTCCCGAAGAACCCTAGGAGGCACAGATACGCAGTATTTT
TRBJ2-1 | TRBV25-1 | NA | NA | CASGFGQPWDEQFF | TGTGCCAGCGGGTTCGGACAGCCTTGGGATGAGCAGTTCTTC
TRBJ2-1 | TRBV7-8 | TRBD1 | NA | CASSSPGQGSISLEQFF | TGTGCCAGCAGCTCGCCCGGACAGGGCAGTATTTCTTTGGAGCAGTTCTTC
TRBJ2-5 | TRBV20-1 | NA | NA | CSARVLETQYF | TGCAGTGCTAGAGTACTCGAGACCCAGTACTTC
TRBJ1-2 | TRBV7-9 | TRBD1 | NA | CASSRGQVWGGYTF | TGTGCCAGCAGCCGCGGACAGGTTTGGGGTGGCTACACCTTC
TRBJ2-7 | TRBV20-1 | TRBD2 | NA | CSARDKTSGSYEQYF | TGCAGTGCTAGAGATAAAACTAGCGGGAGTTACGAGCAGTACTTC
TRBJ2-7 | TRBV24-1 | TRBD1 | many | CATRGQAVEEQYF | TGTGCCACCCGGGGACAGGCGGTTGAAGAGCAGTACTTC
TRBJ1-1 | TRBV20-1 | NA | NA | CSARERVNTEAFF | TGCAGTGCTAGAGAGCGGGTGAACACTGAAGCTTTCTTT
TRBJ2-2 | TRBV10-3 | NA | few | CAIRTDNTGELFF | TGTGCCATCAGGACAGATAACACCGGGGAGCTGTTTTTT
TRBJ2-1 | TRBV18 | TRBD1 | NA | CASSPGQGAQEQFF | TGTGCCAGCTCACCGGGACAGGGGGCGCAGGAGCAGTTCTTC
TRBJ2-7 | TRBV6-5 | NA | few | CASSYSLSRERLDEQYF | TGTGCCAGCAGTTACTCGCTCAGCCGGGAGAGATTGGACGAGCAGTACTTC
TRBJ1-2 | TRBV20-1 | NA | few | CSAREVAGDGYTF | TGCAGTGCTAGAGAAGTGGCCGGGGATGGCTACACCTTC
TRBJ1-2 | TRBV20-1 | TRBD1 | NA | CSAYRTGGNYGYTF | TGCAGTGCCTACCGGACAGGGGGTAACTATGGCTACACCTTC
TRBJ2-7 | TRBV30 | NA | NA | CAWSGTFPYEQYF | TGTGCCTGGAGTGGGACATTCCCCTACGAGCAGTACTTC
TRBJ2-3 | TRBV29-1 | NA | few | CSVTPGGVALGTQYF | TGCAGCGTTACGCCCGGCGGGGTGGCGTTGGGGACGCAGTATTTT
TRBJ2-6 | TRBV25-1 | NA | few | CASSTRRTGANVLTF | TGTGCCAGCAGTACCAGGAGAACTGGGGCCAACGTCCTGACTTTC
TRBJ2-7 | TRBV4-3 | TRBD1 | few | CASSLQWTGGDEQYF | TGCGCCAGCAGCCTGCAGTGGACAGGGGGGGACGAGCAGTACTTC
TRBJ1-6 | TRBV12-3/TRBV12-4 | NA | NA | CASRAGVSPLHF | TGTGCCAGCAGGGCAGGGGTATCACCCCTCCACTTT
TRBJ2-2 | TRBV27 | NA | once | CAIGRGGWTGELFF | TGTGCCATCGGTAGAGGGGGTTGGACCGGGGAGCTGTTTTTT
TRBJ2-7 | TRBV7-9 | TRBD1 | NA | CASRDRTGYEQYF | TGTGCCAGCCGGGACAGGACGGGCTACGAGCAGTACTTC
TRBJ1-2 | TRBV6-5 | TRBD1 | NA | CASSYSILGDRLYGYTF | TGTGCCAGCAGTTACTCGATTTTGGGGGACAGACTCTATGGCTACACCTTC
TRBJ1-1 | TRBV19 | NA | few | CASTPRGGEAFF | TGTGCCAGTACCCCCCGTGGGGGTGAAGCTTTCTTT
TRBJ1-1 | TRBV6-1 | NA | few | CASGPTRGSEAFF | TGTGCCAGCGGGCCGACAAGAGGTTCTGAAGCTTTCTTT
TRBJ2-7 | TRBV4-1 | NA | NA | CASSRGTGLYEQYF | TGCGCCAGCAGCCGAGGGACGGGACTCTACGAGCAGTACTTC
TRBJ2-1 | TRBV7-6 | NA | NA | CASSQGLRSGYNEQFF | TGTGCCAGCAGCCAAGGATTGAGGTCCGGCTACAATGAGCAGTTCTTC
TRBJ1-2 | TRBV12-3/TRBV12-4 | NA | NA | CASSPGPMGYTF | TGTGCCAGCAGTCCCGGACCTATGGGCTACACCTTC
TRBJ2-3 | TRBV10-3 | TRBD1 | few | CAISAKLQGDLFPSTDTQYF | TGTGCCATCAGTGCGAAGCTACAGGGGGATCTTTTTCCTAGCACAGATACGCAGTATTTT
TRBJ2-3 | TRBV6-1 | TRBD2 | few | CASSENGASGWDTQYF | TGTGCCAGCAGTGAAAATGGGGCTAGCGGGTGGGATACGCAGTATTTT
TRBJ2-1 | TRBV20-1 | NA | few | CSARDPRTSNEQFF | TGCAGTGCTAGAGATCCTCGGACATCCAATGAGCAGTTCTTC
TRBJ2-3 | TRBV7-2 | TRBD2 | NA | CASSSTGLASRGTDTQYF | TGTGCCAGCAGCTCCACGGGACTAGCTTCCCGAGGCACAGATACGCAGTATTTT
TRBJ2-1 | TRBV29-1 | NA | NA | CSGARRQTYNEQFF | TGCAGCGGCGCTCGGAGACAGACCTACAATGAGCAGTTCTTC
TRBJ2-1 | TRBV3-1 | TRBD2 | NA | CASSQNPPGLAGGNEQFF | TGTGCCAGCAGCCAAAACCCTCCCGGACTAGCGGGGGGCAATGAGCAGTTCTTC
TRBJ1-1 | TRBV5-1 | TRBD1 | NA | CASSLMQGGTEAFF | TGCGCCAGCAGCTTGATGCAGGGGGGAACTGAAGCTTTCTTT
TRBJ2-1 | TRBV24-1 | TRBD2 | NA | CATSDLTGGGNEQFF | TGTGCCACCAGTGATTTAACGGGAGGAGGTAATGAGCAGTTCTTC